The 13 T cell receptor beta chains reported below all come from one sample, sequenced in a study of blood T cell repertoires in COVID-19. Assay: immunoSEQ multiplex PCR; the TCRdb copy retains only in-frame clones and omits some. The sample lists 150,000 to 200,000 clones, 88% occurring once. The sample comprised peripheral blood. These receptors came from a human donor in a cohort sampled during active COVID-19.

The genes are TRBV6-2 or TRBV6-3 and TRBJ1-5; no firm D call. Germline V lookup: CDR1 MNHEY, CDR2 SVGEGT. Trimming removed 5 bases at V and 0 bases at J, with 11 bases between. The CDR3 covers 15 residues. The CDR3 reads CASSVSGFSNQPQHF. As DNA, the CDR3 is TGTGCCAGCAGTGTATCGGGGTTTAGCAATCAGCCCCAGCATTTT.

The rearrangement joins TRBV7-8 to TRBJ2-7; 7 bases fit TRBD1. Looked up from germline, CDR1 is SGHVS and CDR2 is FQNEAQ. The length of the CDR3 is 18 residues. V trimming: 1 base; J trimming: 1 base; junction bases outside the gene matches: 13. CDR3 nucleotide sequence: TGTGCCAGCAGCTTAGTCCCCACCACGACAGGGCGGTCCTACGAGCAGTACTTC. It is translated as CASSLVPTTTGRSYEQYF.

This clone was counted a single time. The chain has TRBV5-1 and TRBJ2-5; D is unclear. Deletions cut 0 bases from V and 5 bases from J, with 20 bases between. CDR3 length: 17 residues. The germline V gene has CDR1 SGHRS and CDR2 YFSETQ. CDR3 DNA: TGCGCCAGCAGCTTGGCCACCTTCGACCTGGCGGTGGAGACCCAGTACTTC. Translation gives CASSLATFDLAVETQYF.

The chain links TRBV27 to TRBJ2-1; possibly TRBD2 for D (5 bases). V was trimmed by 2 bases and J by 7 bases, leaving 12 bases between them. Germline CDR1 is MNHEY and CDR2 is SMNVEV (reference sequence). The CDR3 contains 14 residues. CDR3 sequence (DNA): TGTGCCAGCAGTTTAATAGTAGCGCAGAATGAGCAGTTCTTC. It codes for CASSLIVAQNEQFF.

The V and J genes are TRBV5-1 and TRBJ1-1; tentative D call: TRBD1 (6 bases). The V end lost 4 bases, the J end lost 0 bases, and 10 bases lay between the germline ends. Germline-derived CDR1 and CDR2 are SGHRS and YFSETQ. This CDR3 is 14 amino acids long. CDR3 DNA sequence: TGCGCCAGCAGCCCCGGACAGATGAACACTGAAGCTTTCTTT. It yields the protein CASSPGQMNTEAFF. Based on the CDR3 plus reference TRBV5-1 and TRBJ1-1, the full variable domain is KAGVTQTPRYLIKTRGQQVTLSCSPISGHRSVSWYQQTPGQGLQFLFEYFSETQRNKGNFPGRFSGRQFSNSRSEMNVSTLELGDSALYLCASSPGQMNTEAFFGQGTRLTVV.

The chain links TRBV19 to TRBJ1-2; a possible D gene is TRBD1 (6 bases). The V gene lost 9 bases and the J gene lost 4 bases, with 18 bases spanning the gap. The CDR3 is made up of 14 amino acids. Germline CDR1 reads LNHDA; CDR2 reads SQIVND (reference sequence). CDR3 DNA: TGTGCCAGCCGGGGGGCAGGGCGAAGCTATGGCTACACCTTC. This codes for CASRGAGRSYGYTF. The whole variable domain, filled in from reference TRBV19 and TRBJ1-2, reads DGGITQSPKYLFRKEGQNVTLSCEQNLNHDAMYWYRQDPGQGLRLIYYSQIVNDFQKGDIAEGYSVSREKKESFPLTVTSAQKNPTAFYLCASRGAGRSYGYTFGSGTRLTVV.

V usage is TRBV18 and J usage is TRBJ2-3; D not certain. The CDR3 has 14 residues. CDR1 KGHSH and CDR2 LQKENI come from the germline V gene. Trimming took 1 base from V and 0 from J, leaving 5 bases between them. Here the CDR3 reads CASSPLSSTDTQYF. The CDR3 DNA follows: TGTGCCAGCTCACCACTTTCGAGCACAGATACGCAGTATTTT.

The J gene is TRBJ2-5, the V gene TRBV5-5; D is perhaps TRBD2 (6 bases). This CDR3 has 17 amino acids. Trimming took off 2 bases at V and 4 bases at J, with 21 bases between the two ends. The germline V gene encodes CDR1 SGHKS and CDR2 YYEKEE (reference sequence). The CDR3 region has the DNA TGTGCCAGCAGCTTAACACCCTCGCGGGGCGCTTTAGAGACCCAGTACTTC. It yields the protein CASSLTPSRGALETQYF. The variable domain in full, completed from reference TRBV5-5 and TRBJ2-5, reads DAGVTQSPTHLIKTRGQQVTLRCSPISGHKSVSWYQQVLGQGPQFIFQYYEKEERGRGNFPDRFSARQFPNYSSELNVNALLLGDSALYLCASSLTPSRGALETQYFGPGTRLLVL.

CDR3 nucleotide sequence: TGTGCCAGCAGCCAGGGCCAGCACTACGAGCAGTACTTC. Its translation is CASSQGQHYEQYF. The chain couples TRBV4-2 to TRBJ2-7, with D uncertain. The CDR3 has 13 amino acids. Trimming pared 3 bases from V and 3 bases from J, leaving 9 bases between. Germline V CDR1 and CDR2: LGHNA, YNFKEQ.

The rearrangement joins TRBV7-2 to TRBJ2-3; TRBD2 matches at 7 bases. Germline trimming cut 4 bases from V and 2 bases from J; bases unmatched to any gene: 9. This CDR3 is 16 amino acids long. Germline CDR1 reads SGHTA; CDR2 reads FQGNSA. The CDR3 loop is CASSWGGRGNTDTQYF. In DNA, the CDR3 is TGTGCCAGCAGCTGGGGAGGGCGGGGAAACACAGATACGCAGTATTTT.

The chain carries TRBV7-2 and TRBJ1-2; 7 bases line up with TRBD1. The CDR3 contains 16 residues. CDR1 is SGHTA, CDR2 FQGNSA, per germline. V trimming: 6 bases; J trimming: 1 base; junction bases outside the gene matches: 11. The CDR3 coding sequence is TGTGCCAGCAGTACCTACCGGGACAGCTATAACTATGGCTACACCTTC. Translating gives CASSTYRDSYNYGYTF. Full variable domain (outside the CDR3, taken from reference TRBV7-2 and TRBJ1-2): GAGVSQSPSNKVTEKGKDVELRCDPISGHTALYWYRQSLGQGLEFLIYFQGNSAPDKSGLPSDRFSAERTGGSVSTLTIQRTQQEDSAVYLCASSTYRDSYNYGYTFGSGTRLTVV.

The V gene is TRBV5-4, the J gene TRBJ1-2; no definite D call. CDR1 is SGHNT and CDR2 is YYREEE in the germline V gene (reference sequence). V dropped 1 base and J dropped 4 bases, with 8 bases sitting between them. This CDR3 is 13 amino acids long. CDR3 bases: TGTGCCAGCAGCTTGTCGGGTCCCTATGGCTACACCTTC. Protein product: CASSLSGPYGYTF.

This chain links TRBV7-2 with TRBJ2-5; TRBD1 aligns across 8 bases. From germline, CDR1 is SGHTA and CDR2 FQGNSA. The junction had 10 bases not matched to a gene; V was cut back by 4 bases and J by 3 bases. CDR3 length: 16 residues. CDR3 DNA: TGTGCCAGCAGCTCCGATTCGCCGGGACAGGAAGAGACCCAGTACTTC. Residues: CASSSDSPGQEETQYF.